These 26 T cell receptor beta chains were all obtained from the same sample, sequenced in a study of neurological immune-mediated disorders. Each CDR3 protein gets one entry after TCRdb re-called the 5' RACE reads with MiXCR. The sample holds about 60,000 distinct CDR3 sequences; about 4% are singletons and the top ten take more than 2%. The sample comprised PBMCs. The receptor set was obtained from a woman in her forties or fifties with multiple sclerosis.

This clonotype appeared many times. The chain recombines TRBV20-1 with TRBJ1-1; D unclear. Germline-derived CDR1 and CDR2 are DFQATT and SNEGSKA (reference sequence). CDR3 size: 12 residues. V was cut by 6 bases and J by 1 base, with 9 bases left in between. The CDR3 loop is CSATHRNTEAFF. The CDR3 DNA sequence: TGCAGTGCCACCCATAGGAACACTGAAGCTTTCTTT.

This clonotype has at least ten counts. The chain has TRBV5-6 and TRBJ2-1; no definite D call. Per the germline V gene, CDR1 is SGHDT and CDR2 is YYEEEE. V was pared by 0 bases and J by 4 bases, with 11 bases between. The CDR3 loop spans 15 amino acids. The CDR3 spells CASSLASEIYNEQFF. CDR3 bases: TGTGCCAGCAGCTTGGCCAGCGAAATTTACAATGAGCAGTTCTTC.

This clonotype was counted many times. V usage is TRBV29-1 and J usage is TRBJ2-7; D ambiguous. The V end was cut by 5 bases, the J end by 1 base, with 9 bases between. The CDR3 extends over 12 amino acids. The germline V gene encodes CDR1 SQVTM and CDR2 ANQGSEA. The CDR3 protein is CSVPGTSYEQYF. The CDR3 nucleotides are TGCAGCGTTCCTGGTACTTCCTACGAGCAGTACTTC.

At least ten counts were recorded for this clonotype. The V and J genes are TRBV6-2 or TRBV6-3 and TRBJ2-7; D uncertain. The CDR3 totals 12 residues. In germline, CDR1 is MNHEY, CDR2 SVGEGT. The V gene lost 0 bases and the J gene lost 2 bases, with 2 bases spanning the gap. In nucleotides, the CDR3 is TGTGCCAGCAGTTACTCGCCCTACGAGCAGTACTTC. It specifies CASSYSPYEQYF.

This clonotype was picked up a small number of times. The V gene is TRBV28, the J gene TRBJ2-6; the D gene is possibly TRBD1 (6 bases). Germline V gene data show CDR1 as MDHEN and CDR2 as SYDVKM. This CDR3 contains 15 residues. V lost 4 bases and J lost 13, with 20 bases in between. This chain's CDR3 is CASSSIRGGVEVLTF. The CDR3 DNA is TGTGCCAGCAGTTCAATCAGGGGTGGGGTGGAAGTCCTGACTTTC.

There are many counts of this clonotype. The V gene is TRBV5-1, the J gene TRBJ2-3, with TRBD2 matching 12 bases. Unmatched junction bases numbered 3, after V lost 1 base and J lost 3 bases. The CDR3 is 16 residues long. Looked up from germline, CDR1 is SGHRS and CDR2 is YFSETQ. The CDR3 coding sequence is TGCGCCAGCAGCTTGACCCTAGCGGGAGGGACAGATACGCAGTATTTT. Its protein product is CASSLTLAGGTDTQYF.

Relative to its sample, this clonotype is medium-sized. In nucleotides, the CDR3 is TGTGCCACCCGGAGACTAGCGGGAGCCCCGAAGCAGTACTTC. It translates to CATRRLAGAPKQYF. The chain couples TRBV15 to TRBJ2-7, with 12 bases matching TRBD2. J lost 8 bases, V lost 8 bases, and 10 bases had no gene match. This CDR3 comprises 14 residues. Germline loops: CDR1 LNHNV, CDR2 YYDKDF (reference sequence).

This clonotype was seen many times. The rearrangement joins TRBV5-1 to TRBJ2-1, with D possibly matching TRBD2 (6 bases). CDR3 length equals 16 residues. V was pared by 4 bases and J by 5 bases, with 19 bases between. Per the germline V gene, CDR1 is SGHRS and CDR2 is YFSETQ. The CDR3 spells CASSPLGSGGNNEQFF. CDR3 coding DNA: TGCGCCAGCAGCCCCCTGGGTAGCGGCGGGAACAATGAGCAGTTCTTC.

The table lists this clonotype with many counts. The junction differs from germline at one of its ends, possibly a read error. V usage is TRBV12-3 or TRBV12-4 and J usage is TRBJ1-5; no definite D call. The CDR3 totals 15 residues. The CDR3 spells CASSLSSSSNQPQNF. CDR3 nucleotide sequence: TGTGCCAGCAGTTTATCATCCAGTAGCAATCAGCCCCAGAATTTT.

This clonotype was observed at least ten times. J is TRBJ2-1 and V is TRBV12-3 or TRBV12-4, with D possibly matching TRBD2 (5 bases). The length of the CDR3 is 17 residues. V lost 7 bases, J lost 2 bases, and 21 bases lay in between. The CDR3 here is CASKPRAADVTYNEQFF. The CDR3 nucleotides read TGTGCCAGCAAGCCGCGGGCGGCGGATGTGACCTACAATGAGCAGTTCTTC.

Points on this clonotype: At one end, the junction sequence differs from germline, possibly due to a read error. The chain combines TRBV6-2 or TRBV6-3 with TRBJ1-5; no reliable D call. CDR3 length: 16 residues. CDR1 and CDR2 (germline): MNHEY, SVGEGT. CDR3 nucleotide sequence: TGTGCCAGCAGTTACTTATCGAGTTATAGCAATCAGCCCCAGAATTTT. This encodes CASSYLSSYSNQPQNF.

This clonotype was seen repeatedly, ten times or more. The rearrangement links TRBV7-2 to TRBJ2-7; TRBD1 matches 10 bases. CDR1 and CDR2 from the germline V gene are SGHTA and FQGNSA. The length of the CDR3 is 15 residues. J was trimmed by 4 bases and V by 5 bases; bases with no gene match: 8. The CDR3 bases are TGTGCCAGCAGCCCTACGGGGACAGGGGTTTACGAGCAGTACTTC. It codes for CASSPTGTGVYEQYF.

This clonotype was found a few times. The chain is built from TRBV15 and TRBJ2-1; 7 nucleotides agree with TRBD1. Germline trimming cut 9 bases from V and 8 bases from J; bases unmatched to any gene: 13. Germline assignment: CDR1 LNHNV and CDR2 YYDKDF (reference sequence). The CDR3 runs to 14 residues. CDR3 sequence (DNA): TGTGCCACGATGGTCGACAGGGCTAGGGATGAGCAGTTCTTC. The encoded protein is CATMVDRARDEQFF. The full variable domain, completed using reference TRBV15 and TRBJ2-1, is DAMVIQNPRYQVTQFGKPVTLSCSQTLNHNVMYWYQQKSSQAPKLLFHYYDKDFNNEADTPDNFQSRRPNTSFCFLDIRSPGLGDTAMYLCATMVDRARDEQFFGPGTRLTVL.

This clonotype was counted ten times or more. Compared with germline, one end of the junction differs, possibly owing to a read error. The chain carries TRBV20-1 and TRBJ1-5; no clear D gene. Germline-derived CDR1 and CDR2 are DFQATT and SNEGSKA (reference sequence). This CDR3 comprises 11 residues. CDR3 residues: CSAGRNQPQNF. The CDR3 coding sequence is TGCAGTGCGGGCCGTAATCAGCCCCAGAATTTT.

This clonotype appeared many times. V usage is TRBV7-6 and J usage is TRBJ2-3, with TRBD2 as a possible D gene (6 bases). The CDR3 sequence is 11 residues long. V was pared by 5 bases and J by 7 bases, with 7 bases between. In germline, CDR1 is SGHVS, CDR2 FNYEAQ. Here the CDR3 reads CASSRDYTQYF. The CDR3 DNA is TGTGCCAGCAGCCGGGACTATACGCAGTATTTT.

This clonotype was picked up many times. The gene calls are TRBV5-8 and TRBJ2-1; TRBD2 matches 8 bases. This CDR3 has 16 residues. Germline-derived CDR1 and CDR2 are SGHTS and YDEGEE. J was trimmed by 4 bases and V by 4 bases; bases with no gene match: 10. This CDR3 reads CASSATSGLGYNEQFF. DNA of the CDR3: TGTGCCAGCAGCGCCACTAGCGGACTGGGGTACAATGAGCAGTTCTTC.

Many counts were recorded for this clonotype. This may be a read error: a much more frequent sequence differs by one nucleotide. The chain joins TRBV4-3 to TRBJ2-7; D gene ambiguous. The CDR3 is 14 amino acids. V was cut by 1 base and J by 6 bases, with 13 bases left in between. The germline gives CDR1 LGHNA, CDR2 YSLEER. The CDR3 DNA is TGCGCCAGCAGCCAAGTAGTAAAGGTTCGCGAGCAGTACTTC. Its translation is CASSQVVKVREQYF.

This clonotype has ten or more counts. The CDR3 coding sequence is TGCAGCGTTGAAGAGGGAGGTTTCTACGAGCAGTACTTC. Protein: CSVEEGGFYEQYF. V usage is TRBV29-1 and J usage is TRBJ2-7; D is possibly TRBD2 (6 bases). Trimming cost V 0 bases and J 3 bases, with 9 bases left between them. This CDR3 is built from 13 residues. Germline V gene sequence: CDR1 SQVTM, CDR2 ANQGSEA.

This chain links TRBV11-1 with TRBJ2-7; D is unclear. V lost 0 bases and J 3 bases, leaving 6 bases between the germline ends. Germline CDR1 reads SGHAT; CDR2 reads FQDESV (reference sequence). The length of the CDR3 is 13 residues. The CDR3 reads CASSLAPLYEQYF. The CDR3 bases are TGTGCCAGCAGCTTAGCGCCGCTCTACGAGCAGTACTTC.

This clonotype was found many times. V and J are TRBV11-3 and TRBJ1-1; no definite D call. Trimming removed 5 bases at V and 8 bases at J, with 12 bases between. Germline CDR1 reads SGHNT; CDR2 reads YENEEA. The CDR3 is made up of 12 amino acids. CDR3 residues: CASSKGQKEAFF. Here the CDR3 DNA reads TGTGCCAGCAGCAAGGGCCAGAAGGAAGCTTTCTTT.

This clonotype was recorded many times. CDR3 in amino acids: CAISVGFGGTGELFF. In nucleotides, the CDR3 is TGTGCCATCAGTGTTGGTTTTGGGGGAACCGGGGAGCTGTTTTTT. The rearrangement links TRBV10-3 to TRBJ2-2; D is perhaps TRBD1 or TRBD2 (5 bases each). CDR3 size: 15 residues. Germline V gene sequence: CDR1 ENHRY, CDR2 SYGVKD. Trimming removed 4 bases at V and 5 bases at J, with 14 bases between.

This clonotype was counted many times. V usage is TRBV5-1 and J usage is TRBJ2-1; 7 bases map to TRBD2. V lost 4 bases, J lost 5 bases, and 12 bases stayed unmatched. This CDR3 comprises 16 residues. Germline CDR1 reads SGHRS; CDR2 reads YFSETQ. In nucleotides, the CDR3 is TGCGCCAGCAGCGACGAGCGGGGCGGGCGGGACAATGAGCAGTTCTTC. Translation: CASSDERGGRDNEQFF. Combining the CDR3 with reference TRBV5-1 and TRBJ2-1 gives the whole variable domain KAGVTQTPRYLIKTRGQQVTLSCSPISGHRSVSWYQQTPGQGLQFLFEYFSETQRNKGNFPGRFSGRQFSNSRSEMNVSTLELGDSALYLCASSDERGGRDNEQFFGPGTRLTVL.

This clonotype has a count of ten or more. This chain uses TRBV12-3 or TRBV12-4 with TRBJ2-5; D ambiguous. Trimming took off 3 bases at V and 5 bases at J, with 10 bases between the two ends. CDR3 length equals 13 residues. This CDR3 reads CASSFNLGETQYF. CDR3 in DNA: TGTGCCAGCAGTTTTAATCTCGGGGAGACCCAGTACTTC.

This clonotype was detected many times. The V call is TRBV9, the J call TRBJ2-3, with a possible D match to TRBD2 (6 bases). The V gene's germline CDR1 is SGDLS and CDR2 YYNGEE. V was shortened by 4 bases and J by 5 bases, with 11 bases between the two germline ends. This CDR3 is 13 amino acids long. The chain's CDR3 is CASSKDGRDTQYF. The DNA for the CDR3 is TGTGCCAGCAGCAAAGACGGGAGAGATACGCAGTATTTT.

This clonotype was found many times. This rearrangement joins TRBV7-4 to TRBJ2-3; TRBD2 agrees at 13 bases. V lost 5 bases to trimming and J lost 3 bases; unmatched junction nucleotides: 8. The CDR3 totals 17 residues. The germline V gene encodes CDR1 SGHVT and CDR2 SQSDAQ. DNA for the CDR3: TGTGCCAGCAGCCCGTGGACTAGCGGGAGATGGACAGATACGCAGTATTTT. It translates to CASSPWTSGRWTDTQYF.

This clonotype was detected ten times or more. The chain links TRBV4-3 to TRBJ1-4, with TRBD1 matching over 7 bases. Germline CDR1 reads LGHNA; CDR2 reads YSLEER. The CDR3 contains 15 residues. J was trimmed by 5 bases and V by 2 bases; bases with no gene match: 5. The CDR3 coding sequence is TGCGCCAGCAGCCAAAAGGGGGACAGAAATGAAAAACTGTTTTTT. Its translation is CASSQKGDRNEKLFF.